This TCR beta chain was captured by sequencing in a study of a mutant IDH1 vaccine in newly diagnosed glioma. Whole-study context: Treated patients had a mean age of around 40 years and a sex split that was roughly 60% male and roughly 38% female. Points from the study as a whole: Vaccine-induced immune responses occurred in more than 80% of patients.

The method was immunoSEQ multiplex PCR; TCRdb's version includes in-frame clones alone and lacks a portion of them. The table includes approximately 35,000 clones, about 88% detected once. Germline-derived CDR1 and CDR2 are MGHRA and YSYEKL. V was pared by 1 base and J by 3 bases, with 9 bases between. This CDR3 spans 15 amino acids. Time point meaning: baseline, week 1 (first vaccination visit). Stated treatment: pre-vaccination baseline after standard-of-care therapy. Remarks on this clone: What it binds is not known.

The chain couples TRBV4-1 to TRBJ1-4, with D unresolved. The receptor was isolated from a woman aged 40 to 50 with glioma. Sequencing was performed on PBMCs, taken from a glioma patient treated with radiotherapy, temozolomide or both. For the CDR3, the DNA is TGCGCCAGCAGCCAAGTAGTTGGACCTAATGAAAAACTGTTTTTT. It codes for CASSQVVGPNEKLFF.